This T cell receptor (beta chain) came from a study of blood T cells in healthy people across ages (dated by TCRdb to between 2014 and 2017). General notes on the study: In model experiments, template switching captured about one uniquely barcoded TCR beta cDNA molecule for every two T cells. Donors were grouped into four age groups: young (average roughly 15 years), middle-aged (approximately 41), aged (about 59) and long-lived (about 89). To avoid experimental bias, donors of different ages were distributed randomly across sequencing lanes. For two donors (one aged 18 to 29 and one aged 80 or older), the study analyzed two additional independent replicas of 1 million unique cDNA reads from the same blood draw. Age-related changes in TCR beta repertoire diversity were measured in the study by deep sequencing normalized with unique cDNA molecular identifiers. Overall results and qualifications from the work: Bulk unsorted PBMC profiling prevented conclusive comparison of naive and antigen-experienced compartments. Donor CMV infection status was unknown, potentially confounding age-related changes in expanded clonotypes. Observed TCR beta diversity per million T cells fell roughly linearly with age, and a significant reduction was already apparent by age around 36. Compared with the aged group, the long-lived group had more naive CD4+ T cells, fewer expanded clones and increased TCR diversity, a pattern suggesting age selection. Estimates of total diversity from one million sequenced T cells were regarded as lower bounds and underestimates. The percentage of naive T cells measured by flow cytometry correlated strongly with observed TCR beta diversity.

Worth noting for this clonotype: The antigen it recognizes is unknown. No quality values exist for individual bases; no much larger clone is one base distant.

Inclusive of the bounding cysteine and phenylalanine, the CDR3 is 16 residues long. Only the CDR3 part of the read is kept: 48 bases, read in frame from the first base. CDR1 and CDR2, looked up from the germline V gene, are SGHVS and FQNEAQ. Trimming takes 5 bases off V and 13 bases off J; junction bases not matched to a gene: 13. Libraries were constructed by 5' RACE. The instrument given in TCRdb is Illumina HiSeq 2500. A second PCR of roughly 6 to 11 cycles was run with a J-beta primer mix and a sample-barcoded 5' primer. A template-switch 5' adaptor carrying 12 random nucleotides introduced a unique molecular identifier onto each TCR beta cDNA molecule. Each sample yielded at least 2.5 million CDR3-containing paired-end reads. First-strand cDNA was synthesized from all RNA with the Mint cDNA synthesis kit, primed by a TRBC-specific oligonucleotide. Following uracil-DNA glycosylase treatment, all cDNA underwent a first 18-cycle PCR with the universal primers M1SS and BC2_uni_R. Under the source paper's analysis protocol: For normalization, 1 million high-quality reads, each with a distinct molecular identifier, were randomly selected from each sample. Instead of being binned into consensus sequences, reads that shared molecular identifiers were thrown out. MiTCR, run with a Q25 quality threshold and the strictest error-elimination algorithm, handled CDR3 identification, clonotype clustering and error correction. Lower-bound total TCR beta diversity was estimated with a nonparametric unseen species model using Euler transformation. TCRdb reprocessing: public reads trimmed at Q25 with fastp, clones called with MiXCR, in-frame beta chains kept. Every entry covers one CDR3 protein and lists the most common genes and DNA from its rows. TCRdb's processing, not the authors', yielded these V and J calls. The sample table lists about 800,000 distinct CDR3 sequences, more than 45% of them with a count of one. The ten largest clones represent about 20% of the sample.

Donors were a few dozen systemically healthy Caucasian individuals from Russia aged roughly 6 to 90 years. Each donor gave about 9.8 milliliters of peripheral blood, drawn into EDTA-treated Vacutainer tubes. PBMCs were isolated by Ficoll-Paque density-gradient centrifugation, with at least 7 million obtained per sample. Total RNA was extracted from PBMCs with Trizol reagent, with at least 6 micrograms obtained per sample. For every donor, an aliquot of PBMCs went through flow cytometry to measure the percentages of naive CD45RAhigh/CD27high T cells. This receptor was obtained from a man aged 30 to 39 in good health. What was sequenced was blood. In this chain, TRBV7-8 is recombined with TRBJ2-1; 14 junctional bases match TRBD2. The CDR3 protein: CASSPAGTSGSQVQFF. The DNA sequence reads TGTGCCAGCAGCCCCGCCGGGACTAGCGGGAGCCAAGTCCAGTTCTTC.